One TCR beta chain is described in this entry. The sample belongs to a study of PD-L1 blockade in urothelial cancer. CDR3 length: 16 residues. Trimming removed 3 bases from V and 2 bases from J, with 17 bases in between. Looked up from germline, CDR1 is SGDLS and CDR2 is YYNGEE. Time point here: pretreatment peripheral blood. TCRdb keeps only in-frame clones here, not all; method: immunoSEQ multiplex PCR. The sample lists under 100,000 clones, nearly 90% occurring once. The input for sequencing was PBMCs, taken around atezolizumab (anti-PD-L1) treatment. The sequence came from a man aged 60 to 69 with urothelial cancer. V usage is TRBV9 and J usage is TRBJ1-1; D might be TRBD1 (6 bases). Here the CDR3 DNA reads TGTGCCAGCAGCGACGTACAGGGATGGGAAAACACTGAAGCTTTCTTT. It specifies CASSDVQGWENTEAFF.